This TCR beta chain was captured in a study of T-cell reconstitution after alpha-beta-depleted transplantation in children. Many counts were recorded for this clonotype. As it was prepared, the TCRbeta library received unique molecular identifiers. A single record per CDR3 protein comes from TCRdb applying MiXCR to the PCR reads. The profile shows around 680,000 distinct CDR3 sequences, 16% of them singletons. CDR1 KGHDR and CDR2 SFDVKD come from the germline V gene. Trimming at V came to 6 bases and at J to 0 bases, leaving 6 bases not matched to a gene. CDR3 length equals 15 residues. The J gene is TRBJ2-5, the V gene TRBV24-1, with TRBD2 matching 7 bases. This receptor was obtained from a human donor who donated a stem cell graft to a child with acute myeloid leukemia. The sample was PBMCs from the stem cell graft donor, taken from the stem cell graft. The CDR3 sequence: CATSQGLADQETQYF. CDR3 in DNA: TGTGCCACCAGTCAAGGTCTAGCGGACCAAGAGACCCAGTACTTC.